This T cell receptor (beta chain) was documented in a study of blood T cell repertoires in COVID-19. Overall study: COVID-19 samples from acute and convalescent phases originated in the United States, Italy and Spain. PBMCs, B-cell-depleted T cells, or T cells were the source of the cDNA or gDNA that made up the material.

The authors' processing: Estimated nucleated cell counts came from reference gene primer amplification. Sequencing used immunoSEQ multiplex PCR; TCRdb keeps in-frame clones, though not all of them. That table gives V, J and clone size, and the DNA gave D and trimming. The sample records 200,000 to 250,000 clones, 84% being singletons. This CDR3 contains 16 residues. The germline gives CDR1 MDHEN, CDR2 SYDVKM. Trimming at V came to 6 bases and at J to 4 bases, leaving 15 bases not matched to a gene. This chain connects TRBV28 to TRBJ2-7; 7 nucleotides match TRBD1. Sequences were obtained from peripheral blood. The receptor's source is a man in his fifties with acute or convalescent COVID-19. CDR3 amino acids: CASREAGDRQSYEQYF. In nucleotides, the CDR3 is TGTGCCAGCAGGGAGGCAGGGGACAGACAGTCGTACGAGCAGTACTTC.